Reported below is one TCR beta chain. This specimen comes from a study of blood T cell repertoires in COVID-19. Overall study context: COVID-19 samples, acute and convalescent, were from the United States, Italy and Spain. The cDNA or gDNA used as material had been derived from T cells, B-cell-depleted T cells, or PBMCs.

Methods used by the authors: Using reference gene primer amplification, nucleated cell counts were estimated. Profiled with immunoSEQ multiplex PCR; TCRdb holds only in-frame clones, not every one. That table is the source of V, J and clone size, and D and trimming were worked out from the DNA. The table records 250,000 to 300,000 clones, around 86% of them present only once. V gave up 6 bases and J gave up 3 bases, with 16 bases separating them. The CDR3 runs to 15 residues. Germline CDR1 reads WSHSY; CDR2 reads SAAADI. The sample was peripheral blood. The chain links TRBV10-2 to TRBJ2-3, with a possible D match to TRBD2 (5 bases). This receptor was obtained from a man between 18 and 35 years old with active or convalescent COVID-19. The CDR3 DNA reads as TGCGCCAGCAGGGAGGACTCAGCTGGGACAGATACGCAGTATTTT. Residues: CASREDSAGTDTQYF.